The sequence of this T cell receptor beta chain was determined in a study of shared clonotypes between healthy human individuals. Study conclusions and caveats: The study found about 5% of naive CD4 clonotypes shared across a handful of donors.

Regarding this clone: What it recognizes is unknown.

The assay was immunoSEQ multiplex PCR, and TCRdb's table has in-frame clones only and misses some. The table records approximately 2.4 million clones, nearly 97% of them present only once. The CDR3 totals 11 residues. Germline V CDR1 and CDR2: SGHAT, FQNNGV. Trimming shortened V by 2 bases and J by 9 bases, and 8 bases separated the two germline ends. This sequence originates from a man aged 18 to 29 in good health. The chain has TRBV11-2 and TRBJ2-7; D perhaps matches TRBD2 (5 bases). The sample consisted of naive CD4+ T cells sorted from blood. Subset indicated: CD45RA+ positively selected. This CDR3 reads CASSLSAGQYF. CDR3 coding DNA: TGTGCCAGCAGCTTAAGTGCGGGGCAGTACTTC.